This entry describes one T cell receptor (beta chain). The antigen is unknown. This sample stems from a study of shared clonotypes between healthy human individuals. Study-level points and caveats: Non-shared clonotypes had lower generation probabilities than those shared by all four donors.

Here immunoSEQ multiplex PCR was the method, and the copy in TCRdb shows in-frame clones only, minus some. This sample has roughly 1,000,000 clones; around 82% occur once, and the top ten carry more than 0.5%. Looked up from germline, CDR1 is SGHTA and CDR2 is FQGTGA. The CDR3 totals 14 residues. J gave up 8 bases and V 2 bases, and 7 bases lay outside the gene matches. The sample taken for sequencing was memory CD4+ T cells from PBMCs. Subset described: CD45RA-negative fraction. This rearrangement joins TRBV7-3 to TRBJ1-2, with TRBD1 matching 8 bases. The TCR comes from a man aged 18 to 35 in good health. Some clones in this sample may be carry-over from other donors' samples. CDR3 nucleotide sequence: TGTGCCAGCAGCTTATGGCCAGGGGGCGACGGCTACACCTTC. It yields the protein CASSLWPGGDGYTF.